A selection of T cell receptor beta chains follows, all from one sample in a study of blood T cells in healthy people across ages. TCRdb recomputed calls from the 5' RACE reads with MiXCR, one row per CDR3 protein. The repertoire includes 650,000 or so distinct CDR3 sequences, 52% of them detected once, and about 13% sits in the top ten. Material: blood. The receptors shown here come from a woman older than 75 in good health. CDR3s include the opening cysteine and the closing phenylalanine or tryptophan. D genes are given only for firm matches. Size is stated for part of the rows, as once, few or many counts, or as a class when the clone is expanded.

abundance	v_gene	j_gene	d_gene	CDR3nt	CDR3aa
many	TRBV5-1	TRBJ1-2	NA	TGCGCCAGCAGCTTGGCCGGGCAGGGTAGCGGCTACACCTTC	CASSLAGQGSGYTF
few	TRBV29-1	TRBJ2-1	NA	TGCAGCGTTGAAAGTAATAATGAGCAGTTCTTC	CSVESNNEQFF
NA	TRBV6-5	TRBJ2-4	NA	TGTGCCAGCAGTCGGGTACAGGGTGGCAAAAACATTCAGTACTTC	CASSRVQGGKNIQYF
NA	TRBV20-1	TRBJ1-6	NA	TGCAGTGCTAATTTGGTCTCACCCCACCACTTT	CSANLVSPHHF
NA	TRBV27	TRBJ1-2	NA	TGTGCCAGCAGTTTTGGGGGGGCCTCCTATGGCTACACCTTC	CASSFGGASYGYTF
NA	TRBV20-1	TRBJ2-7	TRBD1	TGCAGTGCTCAAATGCCGACAGGGAAGAGAGACGAGCAGTACTTC	CSAQMPTGKRDEQYF
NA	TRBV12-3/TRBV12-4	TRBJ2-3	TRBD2	TGTGCCAGCACTATGGGACTAGCGGGAGTTCCAGATACGCAGTATTTT	CASTMGLAGVPDTQYF
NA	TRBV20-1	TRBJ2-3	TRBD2	TGCAGTGTTCCAACCCTAGCGGGTAGCACAGATACGCAGTATTTT	CSVPTLAGSTDTQYF
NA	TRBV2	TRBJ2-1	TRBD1	TGTGCCAGCAGCCGGGGACAGGCAACCTACAATGAGCAGTTCTTC	CASSRGQATYNEQFF
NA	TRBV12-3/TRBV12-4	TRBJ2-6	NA	TGTGCCAGCACAAGGGCTGGGGCCAACGTCCTGACTTTC	CASTRAGANVLTF
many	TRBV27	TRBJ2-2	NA	TGTGCCAGCAGTTTAAGTTCTCCGTACCGAGGACCTTCACGGACCGGGGAGCTGTTTTTT	CASSLSSPYRGPSRTGELFF
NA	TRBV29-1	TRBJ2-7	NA	TGCAGCGTTGTCGGGCGCGGGTCCCCAGGCTCGTCCTACGAGCAGTACTTC	CSVVGRGSPGSSYEQYF
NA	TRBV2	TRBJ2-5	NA	TGTGCCAGCACTGAGGGGATGCGGGAGACCCAGTACTTC	CASTEGMRETQYF
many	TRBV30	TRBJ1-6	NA	TGTGCCTGGACCGTCGGGACACTCGGCGATTCACCCCTCCACTTT	CAWTVGTLGDSPLHF
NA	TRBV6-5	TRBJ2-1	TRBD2	TGTGCCAGCAGTTCACTAGCGGGCCCGGGTCGGGAGCAGTTCTTC	CASSSLAGPGREQFF
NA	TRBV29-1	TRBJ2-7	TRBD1	TGCAGCGTTGTGAGAGAGGGGGCATGGGACGAGCAGTACTTC	CSVVREGAWDEQYF
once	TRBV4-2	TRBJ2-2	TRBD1	TGTGCCAGCACCGGGACAGGAGAAACCGGGGAGCTGTTTTTT	CASTGTGETGELFF
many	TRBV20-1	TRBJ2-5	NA	TGCAGTGCTAACAACAGGGGCGGGGGGCAAGAGACCCAGTACTTC	CSANNRGGGQETQYF
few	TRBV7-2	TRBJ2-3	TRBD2	TGTGCCAGCAGCTCAAGGACTAGCGGGGACGCAGATACGCAGTATTTT	CASSSRTSGDADTQYF
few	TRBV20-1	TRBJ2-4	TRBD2	TGCAGTGCTAGAGATAGGACTAGGAACGATGAGCAGTACTTC	CSARDRTRNDEQYF
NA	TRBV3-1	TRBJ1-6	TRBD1	TGTGCCAGCAGCCCTCCGGACAGGGGTTTTTCACCCCTCCACTTT	CASSPPDRGFSPLHF
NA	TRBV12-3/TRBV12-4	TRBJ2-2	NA	TGTGCCAGCAGTTTAGGGATCCCATCAGGATTCCCCGGGGAGCTGTTTTTT	CASSLGIPSGFPGELFF
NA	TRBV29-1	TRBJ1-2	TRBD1	TGCAGCGTAGACCGGGACAGGGGTAACTATGGCTACACCTTC	CSVDRDRGNYGYTF
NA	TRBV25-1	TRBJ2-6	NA	TGTGCCAGCAGTGTTTCAAGCTCTGGGGCCAACGTCCTGACTTTC	CASSVSSSGANVLTF
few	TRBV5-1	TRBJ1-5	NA	TGCGCCAGCACCCACGACGGGCTAGGGCCCCAGCATTTT	CASTHDGLGPQHF
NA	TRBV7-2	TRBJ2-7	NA	TGTGCCAGCAGCTTAGGGACACCATTCGAGCAGTACTTC	CASSLGTPFEQYF
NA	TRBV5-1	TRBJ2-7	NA	TGCGCCAGCAGCTTGGCTAGCTCCAATGAGCAGTACTTC	CASSLASSNEQYF
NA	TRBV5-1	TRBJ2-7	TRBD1	TGCGCCAGCAGCAAGGGACAGGGGGCCTACGAGCAGTACTTC	CASSKGQGAYEQYF
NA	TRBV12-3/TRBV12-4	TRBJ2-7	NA	TGTGCCAGCTCAATAGGGCAGTCCTACGAGCAGTACTTC	CASSIGQSYEQYF
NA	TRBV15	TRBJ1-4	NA	TGTGCCACCAGTGCTTTCAATTCCGACAGAGCTAATGAAAAACTGTTTTTT	CATSAFNSDRANEKLFF
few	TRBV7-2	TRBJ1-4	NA	TGTGCCAGCAGCCTCTTTGGGGCGGATACAACTAATGAAAAACTGTTTTTT	CASSLFGADTTNEKLFF
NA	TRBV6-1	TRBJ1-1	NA	TGTGCCAGCAGGGACCCCAGAGGGAAGGGGAACACTGAAGCTTTCTTT	CASRDPRGKGNTEAFF
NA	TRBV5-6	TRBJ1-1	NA	TGTGCCAGCAGCTACATGACAAGAGAAGCTTTCTTT	CASSYMTREAFF
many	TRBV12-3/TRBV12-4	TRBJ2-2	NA	TGTGCCAGCAGTTTCCAGGCGGGGAACACCGGGGAGCTGTTTTTT	CASSFQAGNTGELFF
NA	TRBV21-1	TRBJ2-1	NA	TGTGCCAGCAGCAAACTCGGTCCTAGGGTAGCGGGGGCCCCCTCCTCCTACAATGAGCAGTTCTTC	CASSKLGPRVAGAPSSYNEQFF
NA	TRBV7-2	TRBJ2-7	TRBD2	TGTGCCAGCAGCCTCCTGGGGACTACCGACTACGAGCAGTACTTC	CASSLLGTTDYEQYF
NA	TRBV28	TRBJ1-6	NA	TGTGCCAGCAGTTTGGGACGGTCTAGCTCCTATAATTCACCCCTCCACTTT	CASSLGRSSSYNSPLHF
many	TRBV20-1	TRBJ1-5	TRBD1	TGCAGTGCTACGGAAACAGGGGGCTCTGGTCAGCCCCAGCATTTT	CSATETGGSGQPQHF
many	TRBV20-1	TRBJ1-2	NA	TGCAGTGCTAAGGACGCCACTAACTATGGCTACACCTTC	CSAKDATNYGYTF
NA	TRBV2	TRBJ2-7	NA	TGTGCCAGCAGTATCCTCGGGACGTCCGAGCAGTACTTC	CASSILGTSEQYF
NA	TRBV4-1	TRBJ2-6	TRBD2	TGCGCCAGCAGTAGCGGGATGGTCTCTGGGGCCAACGTCCTGACTTTC	CASSSGMVSGANVLTF
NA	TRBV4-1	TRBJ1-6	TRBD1	TGCGCCAGCAGCCAAGACTCCGGGACAGGGACTTCACCCCTCCACTTT	CASSQDSGTGTSPLHF
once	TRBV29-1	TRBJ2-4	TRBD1	TGCAGCGTTCGGACAGGGAACCCCAAAAACATTCAGTACTTC	CSVRTGNPKNIQYF
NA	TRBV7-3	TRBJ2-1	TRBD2	TGTGCCAGCAGCTTAGGGGCTAGCGGGGGGTTCTACAATGAGCAGTTCTTC	CASSLGASGGFYNEQFF
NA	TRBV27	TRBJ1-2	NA	TGTGCCAGCAGTTCGGTCAGAGACTATGGCTACACCTTC	CASSSVRDYGYTF
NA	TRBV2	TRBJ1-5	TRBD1	TGTGCCAGCAGCGTTTTGCAGGGGGCAGGGATCAGCCCCCAGCATTTT	CASSVLQGAGISPQHF
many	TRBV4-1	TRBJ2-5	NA	TGCGCCAGCAGCCAAGGGGTGGGATTGGGCAAAGAGACCCAGTACTTC	CASSQGVGLGKETQYF
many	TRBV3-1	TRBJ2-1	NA	TGTGCCAGCAGAGACAGAAATGAGCAGTTCTTC	CASRDRNEQFF
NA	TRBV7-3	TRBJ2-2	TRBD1	TGTGCCAGCAGCCTTGTAGGGACAGGGCCCACCGGGGAGCTGTTTTTT	CASSLVGTGPTGELFF
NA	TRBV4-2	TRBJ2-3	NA	TGTGCCAGCAGCCCGACCTGGGAGATCAGTACAGATACGCAGTATTTT	CASSPTWEISTDTQYF
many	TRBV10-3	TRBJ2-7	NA	TGTGCCACCTCGGACTTCTCCTACGAGCAGTACTTC	CATSDFSYEQYF
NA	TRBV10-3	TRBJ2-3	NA	TGTGCCATCAGTGATAGGGGGGCGGGAGATACGCAGTATTTT	CAISDRGAGDTQYF
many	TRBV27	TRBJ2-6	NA	TGTGCCAGCAGCTTGGGGGCCGTCTCTGGGGCCAACGTCCTGACTTTC	CASSLGAVSGANVLTF
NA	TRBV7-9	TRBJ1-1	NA	TGTGCCAGCAGCTTTAGAACCGAAAAGGGTGAAGCTTTCTTT	CASSFRTEKGEAFF
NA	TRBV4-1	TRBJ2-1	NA	TGCGCCAGCAGCCAAGAGGGCAGACCCTACAATGAGCAGTTCTTC	CASSQEGRPYNEQFF
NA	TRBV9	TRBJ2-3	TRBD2	TGTGCCAGCAGCCCCCTGAGCGGGGTAACAGATACGCAGTATTTT	CASSPLSGVTDTQYF
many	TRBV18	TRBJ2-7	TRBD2	TGTGCCAGCTCTCTTGGACTAGCTAGTTCCTACGAGCAGTACTTC	CASSLGLASSYEQYF